This T cell receptor (beta chain) was profiled in a study of early T cells in non-severe SARS-CoV-2 infection. In the study overall: Sequencing targeted bulk RNA from unsorted whole blood, leaving chains unpaired.

Researchers tagged individual cDNA molecules with unique molecular identifiers. MiXCR, applied by TCRdb to the 5' RACE reads, yields one record per CDR3 protein. The sample carries tens of thousands of distinct CDR3 sequences, 6.5% to 8.5% recorded once. Findings and limits, study-wide: Clonotype matching in VDJdb favored anti-spike CD8 responses and did not capture private and CD4 specificities.

This clonotype was seen a few times. Its matching antigen is unknown. V shed 3 bases and J shed 3 bases, with 20 bases lying between them. Per the germline V gene, CDR1 is DFQATT and CDR2 is SNEGSKA (reference sequence). This CDR3 has 17 amino acids. This receptor was taken from an adult who was a healthcare worker with PCR-confirmed SARS-CoV-2 infection or an uninfected control (not recorded which). The sample comprised whole blood. V and J are TRBV20-1 and TRBJ2-2, with D tentatively TRBD1 or TRBD2 (6 bases each). CDR3 protein: CSASALGGTGHTGELFF. The CDR3, as DNA: TGCAGTGCTAGCGCCCTAGGGGGGACGGGCCACACCGGGGAGCTGTTTTTT.